The present T cell receptor (beta chain) was sequenced within a study of T cell responses to AZD1222 COVID-19 vaccine. Investigators merged groups given second doses at roughly 4 or roughly 12 weeks. Trimming left V 8 bases short and J 6 bases short, with 15 bases between. The CDR3 totals 13 residues. Germline-derived CDR1 and CDR2 are SGHTA and FQGNSA. Sequenced by immunoSEQ multiplex PCR; TCRdb stores in-frame clones only, minus some. The sample yields more than 95,000 clones, roughly 92% seen once. This TCR was sampled from an adult who received the AZD1222 COVID-19 vaccine. The V gene is TRBV7-2, the J gene TRBJ2-3; D call uncertain. Sequencing used peripheral blood, obtained 28 days after the second AZD1222 dose. The CDR3 spells CASDRGPGDTQYF. CDR3 sequence (DNA): TGTGCCAGCGATCGCGGCCCGGGTGATACGCAGTATTTT.